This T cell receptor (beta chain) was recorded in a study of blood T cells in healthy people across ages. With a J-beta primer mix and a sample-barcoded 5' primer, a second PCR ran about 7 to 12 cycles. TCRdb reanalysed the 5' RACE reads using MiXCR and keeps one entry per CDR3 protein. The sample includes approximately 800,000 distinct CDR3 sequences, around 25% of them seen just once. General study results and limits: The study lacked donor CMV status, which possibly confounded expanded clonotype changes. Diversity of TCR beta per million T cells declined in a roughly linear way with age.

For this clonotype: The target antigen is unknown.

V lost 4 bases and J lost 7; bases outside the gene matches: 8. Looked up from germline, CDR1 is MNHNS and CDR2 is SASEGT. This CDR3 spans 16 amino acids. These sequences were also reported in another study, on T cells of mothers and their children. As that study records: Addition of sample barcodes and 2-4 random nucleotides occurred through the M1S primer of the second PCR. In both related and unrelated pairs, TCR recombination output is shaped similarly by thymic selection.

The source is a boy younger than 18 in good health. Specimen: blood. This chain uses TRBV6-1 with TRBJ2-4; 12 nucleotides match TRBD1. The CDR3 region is CASSGGQGAIENIQYF. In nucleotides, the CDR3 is TGTGCCAGCAGTGGGGGACAGGGGGCGATTGAGAACATTCAGTACTTC.